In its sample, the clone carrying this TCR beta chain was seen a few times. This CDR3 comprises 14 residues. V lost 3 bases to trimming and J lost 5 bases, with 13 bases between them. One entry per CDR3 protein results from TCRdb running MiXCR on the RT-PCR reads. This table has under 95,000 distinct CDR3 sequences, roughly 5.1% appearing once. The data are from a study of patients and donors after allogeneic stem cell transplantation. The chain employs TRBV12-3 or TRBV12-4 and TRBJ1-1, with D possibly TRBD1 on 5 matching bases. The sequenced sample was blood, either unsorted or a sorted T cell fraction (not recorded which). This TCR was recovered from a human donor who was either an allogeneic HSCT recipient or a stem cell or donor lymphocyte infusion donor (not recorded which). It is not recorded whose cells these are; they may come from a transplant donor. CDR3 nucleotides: TGTGCCAGCAGTTTCCGGGGACGAGGAACTGAAGCTTTCTTT. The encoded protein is CASSFRGRGTEAFF.